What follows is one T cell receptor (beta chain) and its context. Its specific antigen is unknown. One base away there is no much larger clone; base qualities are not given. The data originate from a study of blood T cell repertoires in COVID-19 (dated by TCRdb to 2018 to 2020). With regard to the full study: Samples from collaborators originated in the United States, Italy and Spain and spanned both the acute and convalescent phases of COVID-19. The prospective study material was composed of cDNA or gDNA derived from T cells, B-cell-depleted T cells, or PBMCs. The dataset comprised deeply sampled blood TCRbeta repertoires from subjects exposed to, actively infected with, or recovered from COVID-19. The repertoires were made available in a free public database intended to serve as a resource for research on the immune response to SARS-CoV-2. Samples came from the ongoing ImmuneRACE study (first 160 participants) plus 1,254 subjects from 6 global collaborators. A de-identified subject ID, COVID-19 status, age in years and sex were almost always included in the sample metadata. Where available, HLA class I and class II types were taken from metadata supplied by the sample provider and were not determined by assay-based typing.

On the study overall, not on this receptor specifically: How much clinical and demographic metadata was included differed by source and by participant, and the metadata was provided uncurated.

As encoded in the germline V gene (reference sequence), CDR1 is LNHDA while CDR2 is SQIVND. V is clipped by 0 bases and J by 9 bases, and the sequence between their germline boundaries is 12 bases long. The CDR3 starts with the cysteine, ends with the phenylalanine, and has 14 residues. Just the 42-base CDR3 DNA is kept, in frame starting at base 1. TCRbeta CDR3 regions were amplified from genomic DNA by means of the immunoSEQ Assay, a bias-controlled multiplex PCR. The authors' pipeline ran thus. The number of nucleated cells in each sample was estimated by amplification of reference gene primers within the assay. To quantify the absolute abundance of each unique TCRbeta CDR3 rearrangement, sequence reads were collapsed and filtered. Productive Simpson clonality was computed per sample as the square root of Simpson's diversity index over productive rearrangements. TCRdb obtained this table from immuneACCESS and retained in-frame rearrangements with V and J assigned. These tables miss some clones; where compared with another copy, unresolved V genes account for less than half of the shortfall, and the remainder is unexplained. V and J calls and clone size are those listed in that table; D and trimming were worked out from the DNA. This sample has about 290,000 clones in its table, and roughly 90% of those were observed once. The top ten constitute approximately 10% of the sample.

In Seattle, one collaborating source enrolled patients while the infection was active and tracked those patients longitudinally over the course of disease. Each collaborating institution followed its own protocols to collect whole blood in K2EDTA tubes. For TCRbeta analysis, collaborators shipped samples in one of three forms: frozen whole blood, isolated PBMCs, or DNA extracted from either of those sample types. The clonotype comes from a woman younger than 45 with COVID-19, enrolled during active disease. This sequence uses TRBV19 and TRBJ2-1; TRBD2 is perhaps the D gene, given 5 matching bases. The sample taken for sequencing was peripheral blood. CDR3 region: CASSIEASSPEQFF. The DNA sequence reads TGTGCCAGTAGTATAGAGGCTAGCTCCCCTGAGCAGTTCTTC.